This entry is about one T cell receptor beta chain. Its specificity is unknown. The V gene's germline CDR1 is LNHDA and CDR2 SQIVND (reference sequence). The CDR3 loop spans 11 amino acids. V was shortened by 7 bases and J by 7 bases, with 8 bases between the two germline ends. This specimen belongs to a study of T cell responses to AZD1222 COVID-19 vaccine. Study conclusions and caveats: Vaccination with two AZD1222 doses was followed by a rise in Spike-specific TCR breadth and depth.

Method: immunoSEQ multiplex PCR; TCRdb's copy keeps in-frame clones and lacks some. The repertoire includes around 60,000 clones, roughly four fifths of them detected once, and over 20% sits in the top ten. The V gene is TRBV19, the J gene TRBJ2-1, with TRBD1 as a possible D gene (6 bases). This TCR was sampled from an adult who received the AZD1222 COVID-19 vaccine. The source material was peripheral blood, sampled 28 days after the second AZD1222 dose. CDR3 residues: CASTTGNEQFF. The DNA for the CDR3 is TGTGCCAGTACCACAGGGAATGAGCAGTTCTTC.